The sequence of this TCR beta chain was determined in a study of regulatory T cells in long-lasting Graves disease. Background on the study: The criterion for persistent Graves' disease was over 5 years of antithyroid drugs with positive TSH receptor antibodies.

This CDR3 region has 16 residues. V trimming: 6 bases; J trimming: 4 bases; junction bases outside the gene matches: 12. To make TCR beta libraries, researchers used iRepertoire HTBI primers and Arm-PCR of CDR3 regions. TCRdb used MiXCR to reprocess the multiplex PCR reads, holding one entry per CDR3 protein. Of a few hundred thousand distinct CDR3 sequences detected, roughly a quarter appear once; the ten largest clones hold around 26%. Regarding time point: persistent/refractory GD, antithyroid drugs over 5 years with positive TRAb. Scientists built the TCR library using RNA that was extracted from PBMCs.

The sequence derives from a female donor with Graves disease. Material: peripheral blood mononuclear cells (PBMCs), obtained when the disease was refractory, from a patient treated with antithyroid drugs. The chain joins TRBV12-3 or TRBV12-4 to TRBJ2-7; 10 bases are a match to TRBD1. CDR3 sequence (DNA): TGTGCCAGCAGCCGGTCAACCGGGACAGGGGCTTACGAGCAGTACTTC. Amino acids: CASSRSTGTGAYEQYF.